Listed below are T cell receptor beta chains from one sample, sequenced in a study of blood T cells in healthy people across ages. TCRdb called the 5' RACE reads again in MiXCR, with one record for every CDR3 protein. The data hold 700,000 to 900,000 distinct CDR3 sequences, with 53% observed a single time. Sequencing input: blood. All receptors come from a man older than 75 in good health. Each CDR3 is given with its conserved first and last residue. The D gene is left open where the match is weak. Where a row states a size, it is once, few, many or the class of an expanded clone; other rows omit it.

d_gene: TRBD2; abundance: few; v_gene: TRBV29-1; j_gene: TRBJ2-5; CDR3nt: TGCAGCGTTGCGGGGGGGACTCTAAAAGAGACCCAGTACTTC; CDR3aa: CSVAGGTLKETQYF
d_gene: -; abundance: -; v_gene: TRBV25-1; j_gene: TRBJ1-4; CDR3nt: TGTGCCAGCAGTGAATATTGGGCCCCCTGGGGACTGTTTTTT; CDR3aa: CASSEYWAPWGLFF
d_gene: -; abundance: -; v_gene: TRBV6-5; j_gene: TRBJ1-2; CDR3nt: TGTGCCAGCAGTTACGATACTAACTATGGCTACACCTTC; CDR3aa: CASSYDTNYGYTF
d_gene: -; abundance: -; v_gene: TRBV21-1; j_gene: TRBJ1-5; CDR3nt: TGTGCCAGCAGCAAAGGCCCGGACAGGGGGCGACATCAGCCCCAGCATTTT; CDR3aa: CASSKGPDRGRHQPQHF
d_gene: -; abundance: -; v_gene: TRBV12-3/TRBV12-4; j_gene: TRBJ2-6; CDR3nt: TGTGCCAGCAGTTTCTCTACCGGGGACTTTGGGGCCAACGTCCTGACTTTC; CDR3aa: CASSFSTGDFGANVLTF
d_gene: -; abundance: -; v_gene: TRBV20-1; j_gene: TRBJ2-1; CDR3nt: TGCAGTGCTAGAGATCCGGGGGACCCTAGGGACAATGGGCAGTTCTTC; CDR3aa: CSARDPGDPRDNGQFF
d_gene: -; abundance: few; v_gene: TRBV14; j_gene: TRBJ2-3; CDR3nt: TGTGCCAGCAGCCAAGTATGGACTTTAAGCACAGATACGCAGTATTTT; CDR3aa: CASSQVWTLSTDTQYF
d_gene: -; abundance: -; v_gene: TRBV12-3/TRBV12-4; j_gene: TRBJ1-5; CDR3nt: TGTGCCAGCAGTTCTAACAGGGATCAGCCCCAGCATTTT; CDR3aa: CASSSNRDQPQHF
d_gene: -; abundance: -; v_gene: TRBV7-9; j_gene: TRBJ2-1; CDR3nt: TGTGCCAGCAGCTTTACCCAAGACAATGAGCAGTTCTTC; CDR3aa: CASSFTQDNEQFF
d_gene: TRBD2; abundance: -; v_gene: TRBV3-1; j_gene: TRBJ2-1; CDR3nt: TGTGCCAGCAGCCAGATGAGCGGGATCGTTGATGAGCAGTTCTTC; CDR3aa: CASSQMSGIVDEQFF
d_gene: TRBD2; abundance: -; v_gene: TRBV5-1; j_gene: TRBJ2-1; CDR3nt: TGCGCCAGCAGCTTGGGCCGACTAGCGGGCCTCCGTGAGCAGTTCTTC; CDR3aa: CASSLGRLAGLREQFF
d_gene: TRBD1; abundance: -; v_gene: TRBV20-1; j_gene: TRBJ2-3; CDR3nt: TGCGGTGCTCCGCCGGGACAGGGGTTGGATACGCAGTATTTT; CDR3aa: CGAPPGQGLDTQYF
d_gene: TRBD2; abundance: -; v_gene: TRBV28; j_gene: TRBJ2-7; CDR3nt: TGTGCCAGCAGAACCGCGGGAGTCGAGCAGTACTTC; CDR3aa: CASRTAGVEQYF
d_gene: -; abundance: -; v_gene: TRBV7-2; j_gene: TRBJ1-1; CDR3nt: TGTGCCAGCAGCTTAGCGCTTGCCTCGTTGAACACTGAAGCTTTCTTT; CDR3aa: CASSLALASLNTEAFF
d_gene: -; abundance: few; v_gene: TRBV7-8; j_gene: TRBJ2-3; CDR3nt: TGTGCCAGCAGCGGCATAGGGCAGGGGCCCCGCCCAGATACGCAGTATTTT; CDR3aa: CASSGIGQGPRPDTQYF
d_gene: TRBD1; abundance: -; v_gene: TRBV20-1; j_gene: TRBJ2-5; CDR3nt: TGCAGTGCTAGCCCGGGGACAGGTCGAAAAGAGACCCAGTACTTC; CDR3aa: CSASPGTGRKETQYF
d_gene: -; abundance: -; v_gene: TRBV18; j_gene: TRBJ1-6; CDR3nt: TGTGCCAGCTCACCAGGGGGAGATAGGAATTCACCCCTCCACTTT; CDR3aa: CASSPGGDRNSPLHF
d_gene: TRBD2; abundance: -; v_gene: TRBV28; j_gene: TRBJ2-7; CDR3nt: TGTGCAGCTAGCGGGAGGTACGAGCAGTACTTC; CDR3aa: CAASGRYEQYF
d_gene: -; abundance: few; v_gene: TRBV29-1; j_gene: TRBJ2-7; CDR3nt: TGCAGCGCAAGACAGGGCGGAGGGGTCGAGCAGTACTTC; CDR3aa: CSARQGGGVEQYF
d_gene: -; abundance: few; v_gene: TRBV5-1; j_gene: TRBJ2-1; CDR3nt: TGCGCCAGCAGCCCGGGGGACCGGCTTTTGTACAATGAGCAGTTCTTC; CDR3aa: CASSPGDRLLYNEQFF
d_gene: TRBD2; abundance: -; v_gene: TRBV6-5; j_gene: TRBJ2-7; CDR3nt: TGTGCCAGCAGTTATTCCAGCGGGGAAGCCCCCTACGAGCAGTACTTC; CDR3aa: CASSYSSGEAPYEQYF
d_gene: TRBD1; abundance: -; v_gene: TRBV5-5; j_gene: TRBJ1-2; CDR3nt: TGTGCCAGCAGCTTACAGGGGGCGGGGTATGGCTACACCTTC; CDR3aa: CASSLQGAGYGYTF
d_gene: TRBD1; abundance: -; v_gene: TRBV7-2; j_gene: TRBJ2-7; CDR3nt: TGTGCCAGCAGCTCAGGGGCCCCGGGACAGGGATACGAGCAGTACTTC; CDR3aa: CASSSGAPGQGYEQYF